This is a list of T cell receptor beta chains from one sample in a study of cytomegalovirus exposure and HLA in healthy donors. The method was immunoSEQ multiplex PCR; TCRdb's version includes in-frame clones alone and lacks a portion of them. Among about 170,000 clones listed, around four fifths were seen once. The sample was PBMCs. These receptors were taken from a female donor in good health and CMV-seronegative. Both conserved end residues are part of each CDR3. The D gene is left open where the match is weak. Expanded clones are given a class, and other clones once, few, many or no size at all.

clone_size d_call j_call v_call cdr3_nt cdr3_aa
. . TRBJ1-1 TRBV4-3 TGCGCCAGCAGTCAAGATATTCGGGATACTGAAGCTTTCTTT CASSQDIRDTEAFF
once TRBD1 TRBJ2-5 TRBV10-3 TGTGCCATCAGTGAAGGGGGCCTCAGGGCCCAGTACTTC CAISEGGLRAQYF
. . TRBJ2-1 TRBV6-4 TGTGCCAGCAGTGGAATTGGGGGGGCCCTCTACAATGAGCAGTTCTTC CASSGIGGALYNEQFF
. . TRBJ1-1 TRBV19 TGTGCCAGTAGTATTGGGGGGGCAAGACGGAACACTGAAGCTTTCTTT CASSIGGARRNTEAFF
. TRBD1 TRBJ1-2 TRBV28 TGTGCCAGCAGTGTAAAAGGGACAGGAACGTATCCCTTC CASSVKGTGTYPF
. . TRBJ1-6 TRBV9 TGTGCCAGCAGCGTTCGACAATTTAATTCACCCCTCCACTTT CASSVRQFNSPLHF
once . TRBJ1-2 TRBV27 TGTGCCAGCAGTTTAGGGCAGGGTAAAGGGATCTATGGCTACACCTTC CASSLGQGKGIYGYTF
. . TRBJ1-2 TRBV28 TGTGCCAGCGGAGCCCCGGGGTTTTATGGCTACACCTTC CASGAPGFYGYTF
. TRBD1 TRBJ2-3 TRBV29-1 TGCAGCGTTGAATTAACAGGGGTAGATACGCAGTATTTT CSVELTGVDTQYF
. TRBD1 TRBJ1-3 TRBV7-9 TGTGCCAGCAGGCCCGGACAGGGTTCAGGAAACACCATATATTTT CASRPGQGSGNTIYF
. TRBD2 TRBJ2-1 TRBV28 TGTGCCAGCAGTTGGGGACTAGCGGGCTCATACAATGAGCAGTTCTTC CASSWGLAGSYNEQFF
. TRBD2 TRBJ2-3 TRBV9 TGTGCCAGCAGCGTAGCCCGGGGGGGCATAGATACGCAGTATTTT CASSVARGGIDTQYF
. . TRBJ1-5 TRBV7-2 TGTGCCAGCAGCGCACAGATCAATCAGCCCCAGCATTTT CASSAQINQPQHF
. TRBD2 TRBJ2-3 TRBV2 TGTGCCAGCAGTTTCCTAGCGGGGGGGCCGACAGATACGCAGTATTTT CASSFLAGGPTDTQYF
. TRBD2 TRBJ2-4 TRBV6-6 TGTGCCAGCCGAGATGGGGGGGTAGGGAACATTCAGTACTTC CASRDGGVGNIQYF
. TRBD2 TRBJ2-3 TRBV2 TGTGCCAGCAGGCTAACTAGCGGGGCCCACACAGATACGCAGTATTTT CASRLTSGAHTDTQYF
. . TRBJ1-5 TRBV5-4 TGTGCCAGCAGCTCCGACAGGTCTCAGCCCCAGCATTTT CASSSDRSQPQHF
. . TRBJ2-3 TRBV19 TGTGCCAGTAGTATCCCGGGCGGGGGCACAGATACGCAGTATTTT CASSIPGGGTDTQYF
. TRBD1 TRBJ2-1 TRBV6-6 TGTGCCAGCAGTTACTCGGGGACAGCCAATGAGCAGTTCTTC CASSYSGTANEQFF
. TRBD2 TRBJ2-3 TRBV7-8 TGTGCCAGCAGTGTCACTAGCGCCACAGATACGCAGTATTTT CASSVTSATDTQYF
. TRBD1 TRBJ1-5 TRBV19 TGTGCCACTACTCGACAGGGGGATCAGCCCCAGCATTTT CATTRQGDQPQHF
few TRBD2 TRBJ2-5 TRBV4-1 TGCGCCAGCAGCCAAGGTAGTAGCGGGAGTTGGGAGACCCAGTACTTC CASSQGSSGSWETQYF
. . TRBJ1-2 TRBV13 TGTGCCAGCAGCCCAACTGGCTATGGCTACACCTTC CASSPTGYGYTF
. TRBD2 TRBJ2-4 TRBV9 TGTGCCAGCAGCGTAGGTAGCGGGGTAGCCAAAAACATTCAGTACTTC CASSVGSGVAKNIQYF
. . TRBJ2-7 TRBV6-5 TGTGCCACCCGACGGGTAACTACCGAGCCCTACGAGCAGTACTTC CATRRVTTEPYEQYF
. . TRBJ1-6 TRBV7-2 TGTGCCAGCAGCCCACCTGGGAGTTCACCCCTCCACTTT CASSPPGSSPLHF
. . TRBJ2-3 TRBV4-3 TGCGCCAGCAGCCAACTACTCGCTACAGATACGCAGTATTTT CASSQLLATDTQYF
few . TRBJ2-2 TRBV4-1 TGCGCCAGCAGCCAAGATCCGGCGGCCCAAGGCACCGGGGAGCTGTTTTTT CASSQDPAAQGTGELFF
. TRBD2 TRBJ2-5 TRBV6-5 TGTGCGGTCAGGGGGGGACTAGCGGTCGAGACCCAGTACTTC CAVRGGLAVETQYF
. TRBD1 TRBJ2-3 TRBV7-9 TGTGCCAGCAGCTCCCGACAGGGGGCTACGCAGTATTTT CASSSRQGATQYF
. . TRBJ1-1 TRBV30 TGTGCCTGGAGTGTACTGACGGGGGGCCTGAACACTGAAGCTTTCTTT CAWSVLTGGLNTEAFF
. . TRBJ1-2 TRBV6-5 TGTGCCAGCAGTTACTCGACCAACAGAGACTATGGCTACACCTTC CASSYSTNRDYGYTF
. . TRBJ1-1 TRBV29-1 TGCAGCGTTGAAGTCGTTGTGAACACTGAAGCTTTCTTT CSVEVVVNTEAFF
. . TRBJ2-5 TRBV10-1 TGCGCCAGCAGTGGGCCGGGTGGGTGGTACTTC CASSGPGGWYF
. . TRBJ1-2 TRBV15 TGTGCCACCAGCAGAACGGAGGCCCTCTATGGCTACACCTTC CATSRTEALYGYTF
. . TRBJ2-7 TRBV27 TGTGCCAGCAGTTTCCGGGGTTTGGAGCAGTACTTC CASSFRGLEQYF
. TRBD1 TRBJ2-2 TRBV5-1 TGCGCCAGCCGCGGGACAGGGAACACCGGGGAGCTGTTTTTT CASRGTGNTGELFF
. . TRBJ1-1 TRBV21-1 TGTGCCAGCAGCGAAATTGGGCCCGAGAGGGGGTCTATGAACACTGAAGCTTTCTTT CASSEIGPERGSMNTEAFF
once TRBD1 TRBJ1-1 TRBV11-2 TGTGCCAGCAGCTTCTCCGATTTTGGACAGGGACGAGCTTTCTTT CASSFSDFGQGRAFF
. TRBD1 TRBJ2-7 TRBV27 TGTGCCAGCAGTACCCGGGACAGGGGGCTCCACGAGCAGTACTTC CASSTRDRGLHEQYF
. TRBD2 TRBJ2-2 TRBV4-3 TGCGCCAGCAGCCAAGATTTCAGCGGGGGGGCCACCGGGGAGCTGTTTTTT CASSQDFSGGATGELFF
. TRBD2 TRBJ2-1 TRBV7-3 TGTGCCAGCAGCCTCCAAACTAGCGGGGTAGGGAATGAGCAGTTCTTC CASSLQTSGVGNEQFF
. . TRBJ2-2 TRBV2 TGTGCCAGCAGTCTGAACACCGGGGAGCTGTTTTTT CASSLNTGELFF
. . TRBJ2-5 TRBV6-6 TGTGCCAGCAGTTATTCGGACGGACTTAGGGAGACCCAGTACTTC CASSYSDGLRETQYF
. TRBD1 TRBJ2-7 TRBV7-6 TGTGCCAGCAGCTTGACAGGGGCTACCTACGAGCAGTACTTC CASSLTGATYEQYF
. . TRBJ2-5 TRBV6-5 TGTGCCAGCAGCCGGGGTGGGTGGGTACAAGAGACCCAGTACTTC CASSRGGWVQETQYF
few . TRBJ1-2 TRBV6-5 TGTGCCAGCAGTATTTATGGGGGAGGCTATGGCTACACCTTC CASSIYGGGYGYTF
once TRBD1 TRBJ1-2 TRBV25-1 TGTGCCAGCAGTGAATCCGGGACAGGGGCCGCAGTTCGTGGCTACACCTTC CASSESGTGAAVRGYTF
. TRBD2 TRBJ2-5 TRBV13 TGTGCCAGCAGCTTTCGGGGGGACCAAGAGACCCAGTACTTC CASSFRGDQETQYF
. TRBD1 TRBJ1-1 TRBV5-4 TGTGCCAGCAGCCGACAGGGAGGGAACACTGAAGCTTTCTTT CASSRQGGNTEAFF
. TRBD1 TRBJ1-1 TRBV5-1 TGCGCCAGCAGCTTGGACGGGGACAGTAACACTGAAGCTTTCTTT CASSLDGDSNTEAFF